The 4 T cell receptor beta chains below come from one sample, sequenced in a study of T cells in Graves' hyperthyroidism and ophthalmopathy (dated by TCRdb to the late 2010s). To prepare the library, multiplex PCR was applied. Sequencing used an Illumina HiSeq 2000. The TCR beta CDR3 regions were amplified from RNA transcripts. A first-round RT-PCR of the TCR CDR3 used the HTBI primer set with the Qiagen OneStep RT-PCR kit. TCRdb reworked the public reads: Q25 trimming with fastp, MiXCR clone assembly, productive beta chains retained. Each entry merges the rows of one CDR3 protein and shows their most common DNA and genes. The sample records some 570,000 distinct CDR3 sequences, 17% of which are singletons. 15% to 20% of the sample rests with the top ten. Sequenced sample: blood. These receptors were taken from a woman aged 18-30 years with Graves' ophthalmopathy.

V and J are TRBV6-2 or TRBV6-3 and TRBJ1-2; 7 bases are shared with TRBD1. The V gene's germline CDR1 is MNHEY and CDR2 SVGEGT. The CDR3 is made up of 13 amino acids. The ends lost 6 bases at V and 4 bases at J; junction bases unmatched: 5. CDR3: CASRGTVRYGYTF. DNA of the CDR3: TGTGCCAGCAGGGGGACAGTCCGCTATGGCTACACCTTC.

This clonotype was observed a few times. This chain uses TRBV5-1 with TRBJ2-7; either TRBD1 or TRBD2 may supply D (5 bases each). This CDR3 region has 18 residues. The germline V gene encodes CDR1 SGHRS and CDR2 YFSETQ. V lost 0 bases to trimming and J lost 0 bases, with 19 bases between them. CDR3 DNA: TGCGCCAGCAGCTTGGACGTTTCGGGGCCTCTCTTCTCCTACGAGCAGTACTTC. This sequence encodes CASSLDVSGPLFSYEQYF.

This clonotype came up many times. V gene TRBV12-3 or TRBV12-4 combines with J gene TRBJ2-5; 11 bases line up with TRBD2. The CDR3 length is 16 residues. V lost 3 bases to trimming and J lost 5 bases; unmatched junction nucleotides: 8. In nucleotides, the CDR3 is TGTGCCAGCAGTTTCGTTAGCGGGGGGGCGGGGGAGACCCAGTACTTC. Amino acid sequence: CASSFVSGGAGETQYF.

The chain carries TRBV3-1 and TRBJ1-3; a possible D gene is TRBD1 (5 bases). Germline lookup yields CDR1 LGHDT and CDR2 YNNKEL (reference sequence). Trimming removed 0 bases from V and 5 bases from J, with 11 bases in between. The length of the CDR3 is 15 residues. The CDR3 protein is CASSQDARVRNTIYF. CDR3 DNA sequence: TGTGCCAGCAGCCAAGATGCCAGGGTTCGAAACACCATATATTTT.